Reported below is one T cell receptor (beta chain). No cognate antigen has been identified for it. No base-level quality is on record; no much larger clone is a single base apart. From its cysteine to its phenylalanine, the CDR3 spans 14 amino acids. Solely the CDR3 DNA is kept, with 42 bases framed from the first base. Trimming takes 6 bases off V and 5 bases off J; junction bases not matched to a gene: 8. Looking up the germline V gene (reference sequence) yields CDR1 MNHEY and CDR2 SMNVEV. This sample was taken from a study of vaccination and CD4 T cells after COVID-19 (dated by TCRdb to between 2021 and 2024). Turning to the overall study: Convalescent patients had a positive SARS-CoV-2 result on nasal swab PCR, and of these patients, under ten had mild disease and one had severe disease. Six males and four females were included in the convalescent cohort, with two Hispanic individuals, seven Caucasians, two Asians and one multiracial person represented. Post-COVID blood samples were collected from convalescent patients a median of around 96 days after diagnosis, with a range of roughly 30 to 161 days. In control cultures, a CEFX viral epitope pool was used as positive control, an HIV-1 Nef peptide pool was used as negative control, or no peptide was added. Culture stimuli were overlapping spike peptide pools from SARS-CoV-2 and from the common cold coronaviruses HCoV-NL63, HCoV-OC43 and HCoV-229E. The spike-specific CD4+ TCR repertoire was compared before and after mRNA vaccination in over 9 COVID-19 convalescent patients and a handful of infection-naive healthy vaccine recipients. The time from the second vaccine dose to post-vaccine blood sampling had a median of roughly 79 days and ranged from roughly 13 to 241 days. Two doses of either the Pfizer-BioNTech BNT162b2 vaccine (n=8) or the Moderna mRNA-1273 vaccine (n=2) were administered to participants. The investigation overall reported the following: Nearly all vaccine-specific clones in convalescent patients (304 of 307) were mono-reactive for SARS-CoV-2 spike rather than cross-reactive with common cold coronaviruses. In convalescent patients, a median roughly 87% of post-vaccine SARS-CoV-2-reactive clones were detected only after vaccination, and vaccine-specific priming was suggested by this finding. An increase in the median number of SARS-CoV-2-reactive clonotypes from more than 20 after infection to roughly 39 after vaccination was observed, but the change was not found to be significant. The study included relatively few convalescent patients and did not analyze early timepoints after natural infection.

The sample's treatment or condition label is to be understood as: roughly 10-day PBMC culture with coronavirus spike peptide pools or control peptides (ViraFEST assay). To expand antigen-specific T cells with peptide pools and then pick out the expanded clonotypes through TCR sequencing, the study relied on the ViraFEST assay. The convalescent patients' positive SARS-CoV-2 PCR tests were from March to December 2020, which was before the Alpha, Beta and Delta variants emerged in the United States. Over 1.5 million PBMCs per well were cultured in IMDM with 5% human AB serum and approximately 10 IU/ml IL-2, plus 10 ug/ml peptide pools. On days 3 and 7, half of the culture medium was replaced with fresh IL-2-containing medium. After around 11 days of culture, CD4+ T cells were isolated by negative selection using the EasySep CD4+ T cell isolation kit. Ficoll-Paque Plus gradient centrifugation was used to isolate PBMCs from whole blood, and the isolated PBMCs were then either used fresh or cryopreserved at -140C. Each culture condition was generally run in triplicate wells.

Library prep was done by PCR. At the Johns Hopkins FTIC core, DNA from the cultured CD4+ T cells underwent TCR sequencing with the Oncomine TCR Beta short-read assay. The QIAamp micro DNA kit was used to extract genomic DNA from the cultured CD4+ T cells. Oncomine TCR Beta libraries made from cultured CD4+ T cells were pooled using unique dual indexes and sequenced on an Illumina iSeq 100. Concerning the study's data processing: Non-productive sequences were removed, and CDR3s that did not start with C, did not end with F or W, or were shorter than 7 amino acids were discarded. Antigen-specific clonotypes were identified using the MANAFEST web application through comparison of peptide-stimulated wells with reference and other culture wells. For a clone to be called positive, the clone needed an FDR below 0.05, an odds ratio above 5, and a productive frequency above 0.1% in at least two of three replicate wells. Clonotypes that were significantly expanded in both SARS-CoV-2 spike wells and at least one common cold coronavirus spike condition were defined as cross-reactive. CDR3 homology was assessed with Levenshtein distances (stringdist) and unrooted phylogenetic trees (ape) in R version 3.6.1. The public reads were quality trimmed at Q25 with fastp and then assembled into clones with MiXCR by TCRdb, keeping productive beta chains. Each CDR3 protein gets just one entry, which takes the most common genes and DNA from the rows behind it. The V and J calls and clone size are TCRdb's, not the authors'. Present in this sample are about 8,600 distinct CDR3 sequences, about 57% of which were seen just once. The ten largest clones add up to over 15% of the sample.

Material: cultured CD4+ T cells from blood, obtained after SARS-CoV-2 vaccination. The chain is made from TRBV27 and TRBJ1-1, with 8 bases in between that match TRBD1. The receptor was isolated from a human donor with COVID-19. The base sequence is TGTGCCAGCAGAGGGCAGGGGGCAGTTACTGAAGCTTTCTTT. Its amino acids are CASRGQGAVTEAFF.